Below, one T cell receptor (beta chain) is given with its context. Per the germline V gene, CDR1 is LGHNA and CDR2 is YNFKEQ. The CDR3 runs to 15 residues. V dropped 1 base and J dropped 3 bases, with 10 bases sitting between them. The data were produced by immunoSEQ multiplex PCR, yet TCRdb's version contains in-frame clones alone and is incomplete. Here the sample spans some 42,000 clones, about 81% being singletons. This specimen comes from a study of OX40 agonist ivuxolimab in advanced cancers. The overall study: Partial responses, seen in three patients, involved one hepatocellular carcinoma and two cutaneous melanomas.

The TCR originated in an adult with an advanced solid tumor such as melanoma, head and neck, liver or kidney cancer. V is TRBV4-2 and J is TRBJ1-5; D ambiguous. The sequences come from CD4+ or CD8+ T cells sorted from blood, collected in a trial of the OX40 agonist ivuxolimab. The CDR3 DNA is TGTGCCAGCAGCCAAGGGGCTGACAACAATCAGCCCCAGCATTTT. Its translation: CASSQGADNNQPQHF.